This TCR beta chain was sequenced for a study of Ad26.COV2.S vaccination and SARS-CoV-2 variants. About the study: Intramuscular Ad26.COV2.S at 5x10^10 or 1x10^11 viral particles.

Treatment here: over 15 received Ad26.COV2.S at low or high dose, single or two shots; about 5 received placebo; per-sample allocation not given. Specimens were obtained on day 63 following the first vaccine or placebo injection. As its vector, the vaccine had Ad26, which expressed Wuhan-strain SARS-CoV-2 spike. Germline V gives CDR1 MNHNS, CDR2 SASEGT. V shed 4 bases and J 0 bases; nucleotides not matched to a gene: 10. This CDR3 region has 19 residues. The protocol was immunoSEQ multiplex PCR, while the TCRdb copy is restricted to in-frame clones and leaves out a portion. This repertoire shows about 350,000 clones, 88% found once; its top ten account for roughly 6%.

The origin of this receptor is a person between 18 and 59 years old who received the Ad26.COV2.S COVID-19 vaccine or a placebo. Source: peripheral blood, taken in a trial of Ad26.COV2.S vaccine versus placebo. This chain joins TRBV6-1 and TRBJ1-6, with TRBD1 identical over 9 bases. This CDR3 reads CASSAPGQGFISYNSPLHF. The CDR3 region has the DNA TGTGCCAGCAGTGCCCCGGGACAGGGTTTTATCTCCTATAATTCACCCCTCCACTTT.